This T cell receptor beta chain stems from a study of cytomegalovirus exposure and HLA in healthy donors (dated 2017 in TCRdb). As for the study more broadly: An earlier analysis of about 560 of the donors reported 276 Gb of sequence data and 117 million unique TCR beta sequences obtained from approximately 180 million T cells. Rather than drawing on any new phenotypic data, the later analysis identified candidate immune exposures from TCR beta sequences and the way those sequences occurred across donors. All discovery cohort repertoires had been generated on a single sequencing platform. On average, about 240,000 unique TCR beta nucleotide sequences were sequenced per donor among 398 genotyped donors of the cohort, with about 19% of those sequences being non-productive. Class I and class II HLA loci were covered by the typing at four-digit resolution. Donor age, sex, ethnicity and CMV serostatus were collected together with the repertoire data. Besides the first cohort of approximately 670 subjects, a separate validation cohort made up of over a hundred different subjects was used. In an earlier analysis of roughly 540 of the donors, high-throughput TCR beta sequencing was used to judge whether each TCR beta V gene segment behaved as functional or pseudogenic. The T cell repertoires of several hundred subjects were profiled by immunosequencing and related to cytomegalovirus serostatus. Typing coverage differed by locus: A, B, C, DRB1 and DQB1 were typed in roughly 620-640 donors, DQA1 in about 500, DPA1 in 600 to 610, and DPB1 in about 450. The study aimed to test whether cataloging public T cell receptors could reveal signatures of past pathogen exposure. To predict cytomegalovirus infection status, the study brought together high-throughput TCR immunosequencing, statistical association of individual TCRs with disease status, and machine learning. A later analysis re-analyzed previously published TCR beta repertoires from roughly 630 donors and added high-resolution HLA genotyping to study TCR occurrence patterns. Roughly 300 gigabases of sequencing data and 70 million to 95 million unique TCR sequences made up an early release that covered about 640 HLA-typed donors. Four to six DR-DQ haplotypes were handled as single units for association and clustering, since linkage in the cohort was strong. A later genetic analysis took genome-wide SNP genotypes for about 55% of the roughly 670 donors and used that subset as a discovery cohort. Of the 350 to 450 genotyped donors, roughly 80% were placed in the genetic ancestry cluster associated with self-reported Caucasian donors. Broader findings and caveats from the paper: A later genetic analysis associated a missense DCLRE1C variant with V-gene and J-gene trimming of TCR beta chains, and an independent cohort replicated the association. Immune exposure information for the cohort was limited to CMV serostatus. This cohort had only TCR beta chains sequenced, and the lack of alpha or paired-chain data limited which features could be detected. Compared with the 666-donor mean, donors in an Asian-associated ancestry cluster had fewer N-insertions in productive TCRs, according to a later genetic analysis. The classifier was reported to diagnose cytomegalovirus status with high specificity and sensitivity in both the original and validation cohorts. Compared with equally common non-associated chains, HLA-associated TCR beta chains in a later analysis were more clonally expanded and had lower generation probabilities. The authors suggested that the approach could potentially be generalized to other disease states and immunological phenotypes. Because HLA typing was unavailable for some donors at each locus, only the typed subset was used in association tests. Because counts were too low, roughly 18 rarely observed V segments, including chromosome 9 orphons, were left out of the earlier analysis of 587 of the donors. According to a later analysis, most CMV-associated TCR beta chains appeared to be HLA-restricted, and the HLA associations seemed to be driven largely by CMV exposure. Three of the identified cytomegalovirus-associated TCR beta chains were confirmed in vitro to be specific for cytomegalovirus antigens. Broadly in line with IMGT annotations, most TCR beta V segments showed up in productive rearrangements about 90% or about 30% of the time in an earlier analysis of around 550 of the donors. A further reported finding was that TCR beta sequences accurately predicted the HLA-A and HLA-B alleles for most subjects in the first cohort. At a false discovery rate of 0.05, a later analysis linked under 20,000 TCR beta sequences to specific HLA alleles. Assigning TCR associations to individual alleles was difficult when HLA alleles, especially DR and DQ, strongly co-occurred. The sequencing pipeline was judged likely to have produced a cluster of highly shared sequence variants as a technical artifact. Most TCR sequences were seen in very few donors, while some public TCRs were found in many individuals. Some IMGT-functional V segments, including TRBV6-2 and TRBV6-3, could not be told apart with the 87-base-pair reads, so those segments were excluded. The presence/absence analyses assumed that sequencing depth was roughly uniform across donors, and that assumption may not be true. Correlated functional status among segregating V segments might be attributable to linkage disequilibrium, but an unknown experimental factor could not be ruled out. A later analysis reported that several top co-occurrence clusters appeared linked to parvovirus B19, influenza, CMV and Epstein-Barr virus. In the study, some 180 TCR beta chains were listed as associated with cytomegalovirus. In a later analysis, the rate of TCR association differed among HLA loci, with DRB1 alleles having the most associated TCRs and HLA-C alleles having the fewest.

V lost 4 bases and J lost 5 bases; the stretch between them is 5 bases long. The CDR3 goes from the cysteine to the phenylalanine over 11 residues. The CDR3 DNA has 33 bases and is translated from base 1. CDR1 is given as SGDLS and CDR2 as YYNGEE, both from the germline V gene. The cohort consisted of 600 or so healthy bone marrow donors. At the time of sampling, every cohort member was nominally healthy, though immune exposures that went unrecorded were likely present. The donor was CMV seropositive and was included in the group of approximately 310 seropositive cohort members. Each donor provided a peripheral blood sample, and peripheral blood mononuclear cells were used for TCR beta sequencing. Genomic DNA extraction from the blood cell samples was performed with the Qiagen DNeasy Blood Extraction Kit. As for this clone: Its cognate antigen has yet to be identified. Base qualities were left out, and no much larger clone turns up one base away.

Library prep was done by the immunoSEQ multiplex PCR assay. For the multiplex PCR, a mixture combining 60 forward primers for TCR Vbeta segments and 13 reverse primers for TCR Jbeta segments was used. A multiplex PCR assay on genomic DNA amplified the CDR3 region of rearranged TCR beta genes. The Illumina HiSeq System was used to sequence the amplified TCR beta libraries as 87-base-pair reads. Concerning the study's data processing: Across the 666 repertoires, a later analysis counted some 81 million unique TCR beta chains, roughly 11 million of which were shared by at least two donors. Raw reads were error-corrected and collapsed into unique sequences by a nearest-neighbor algorithm in which closely related sequences were merged to remove PCR and sequencing errors. Alignment of CDR3 sequences to IMGT reference sequences was used to assign V, D and J gene segments. For a sequence to be retained, a match of at least six nucleotides was required to both a V gene segment and a J gene segment. Rearrangements were classified as productive when the CDR3 lacked stop codons and remained in frame with V and J, and all other rearrangements were classified as non-productive. Following IMGT convention, CDR3 was defined as the stretch from the second conserved V-encoded cysteine up to the conserved J-encoded phenylalanine. The earlier analysis of 500 to 750 of the donors excluded any sequence lacking an unambiguous match to a single V gene segment. In an earlier analysis of several hundred of the donors, a V segment was called functional when productive rearrangements were above 56.7%, and segregating when the standard deviation between donors exceeded 5%. A statistical classification framework was built to diagnose cytomegalovirus status from the catalog of TCR beta chain sequences. In a later analysis, TCR nucleotide sequences were compared against IMGT/GENE-DB human TR gene sequences so that V and J genes could be assigned. The TCRdist pipeline was used in a later analysis to assign CDR3 sequences and most-parsimonious VDJ recombination scenarios. In a later analysis, each TCR beta chain was defined by its CDR3 amino acid sequence together with its V-gene family, and reads without a unique V-gene family were excluded. To address suspected cross-contamination and a sequencing artifact, a later analysis removed around 600 highly shared, low-generation-probability nucleotide sequences. For each public chain, a later analysis derived a clonal expansion index from normalized ranks of inferred template counts within each repertoire. In a later analysis, generation probabilities were computed with a VDJ recombination model fitted to out-of-frame rearrangements, and the resulting probabilities were checked against IGoR. In a later analysis, TCR-TCR, TCR-HLA and TCR-CMV co-occurrence was scored with hypergeometric tests, and a repertoire-size bias correction was applied to TCR pairs. False discovery rates were estimated in a later analysis by permuting HLA or CMV assignments 20 times. In a later analysis, co-occurring TCRs were grouped with DBSCAN, and TCRdist sequence similarity was added when clustering was performed within HLA-allele-positive subsets. Repertoires with fewer than 30,000 or more than 120,000 public chains were left out of co-occurrence clustering, as were about 5 repertoires with anomalous nucleotide sharing. TCRdb carries this immuneACCESS record with in-frame sequences only. Its versions omit some clonotypes, under half of them owing to an unresolved V gene in the studies checked, with the rest unexplained. Clonal size and the V and J genes are those of that table, whereas D and trimming came from the DNA. For this sample there are fewer than 180,000 clones; 70% to 80% appear just once. The ten top clones hold around 6.3% of the sample.

This receptor was obtained from a man in his fifties in good health and CMV-seropositive. The chain uses TRBV9 and TRBJ2-3, with no D gene named confidently. Source material: PBMCs. The CDR3 corresponds to CASSPGDTQYF. At the DNA level, the sequence is TGTGCCAGCAGCCCAGGAGATACGCAGTATTTT.